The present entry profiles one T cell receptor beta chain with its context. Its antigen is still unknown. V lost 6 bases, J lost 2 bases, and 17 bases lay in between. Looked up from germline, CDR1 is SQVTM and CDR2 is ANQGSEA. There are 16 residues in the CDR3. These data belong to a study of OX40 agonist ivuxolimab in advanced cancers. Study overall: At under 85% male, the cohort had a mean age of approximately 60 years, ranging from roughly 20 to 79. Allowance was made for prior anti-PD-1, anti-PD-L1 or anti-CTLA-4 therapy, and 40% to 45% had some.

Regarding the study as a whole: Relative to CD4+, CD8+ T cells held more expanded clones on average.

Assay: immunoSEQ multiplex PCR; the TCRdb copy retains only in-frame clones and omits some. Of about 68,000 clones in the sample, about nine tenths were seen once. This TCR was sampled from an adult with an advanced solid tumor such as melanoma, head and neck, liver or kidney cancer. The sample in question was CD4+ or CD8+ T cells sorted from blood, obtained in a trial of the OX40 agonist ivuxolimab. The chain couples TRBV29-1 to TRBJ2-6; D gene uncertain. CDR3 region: CSVLTDLFAGANVLTF. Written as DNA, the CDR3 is TGCAGCGTCTTGACTGACTTGTTTGCTGGGGCCAACGTCCTGACTTTC.